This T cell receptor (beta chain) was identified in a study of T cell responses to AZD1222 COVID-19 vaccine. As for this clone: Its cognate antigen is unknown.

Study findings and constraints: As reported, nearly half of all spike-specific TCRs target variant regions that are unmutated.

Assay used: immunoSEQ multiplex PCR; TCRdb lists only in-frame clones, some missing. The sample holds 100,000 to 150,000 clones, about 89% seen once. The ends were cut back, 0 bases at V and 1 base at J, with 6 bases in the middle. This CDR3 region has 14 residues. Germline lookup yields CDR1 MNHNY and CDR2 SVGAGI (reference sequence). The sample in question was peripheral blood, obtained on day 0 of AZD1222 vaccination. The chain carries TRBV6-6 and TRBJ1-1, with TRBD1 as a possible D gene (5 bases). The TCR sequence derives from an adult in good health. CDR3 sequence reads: CASSYSQGNTEAFF. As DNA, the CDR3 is TGTGCCAGCAGTTACTCGCAGGGGAACACTGAAGCTTTCTTT.